The T cell receptor (beta chain) described here comes from a study of T cell changes during pregnancy in multiple sclerosis. CDR1 and CDR2 (germline): SQVTM, ANQGSEA. This CDR3 is built from 14 residues. Trimming at V came to 4 bases and at J to 6 bases, leaving 5 bases not matched to a gene. The table came from immunoSEQ multiplex PCR; TCRdb's copy has only in-frame clones and leaves some out. Of roughly 50,000 clones detected, more than 85% appear once; the ten largest clones hold roughly 1.2%. The chain combines TRBV29-1 with TRBJ2-2; 10 bases agree with TRBD1. The origin of this receptor is a female donor in good health, enrolled as a control in a pregnancy study. Sequenced material: peripheral blood, taken after pregnancy. The CDR3 DNA is TGCAGCGTTGCCTGGACAGGGGGGGCCGGGGAGCTGTTTTTT. It yields the protein CSVAWTGGAGELFF.